Listed here are 8 T cell receptor beta chains from one sample, sequenced in a study of T cell repertoires in cytomegalovirus infection. A single record per CDR3 protein comes from TCRdb applying MiXCR to the reads. In the table there are approximately 240,000 distinct CDR3 sequences, roughly an eighth of which are singletons. Sequenced material: PBMCs. Receptor source: a human donor in good health (CMV status not recorded). Some clones in this sample may be carry-over from other donors' samples.

This clonotype has a count of ten or more. The chain joins TRBV7-2 to TRBJ2-5; 7 nucleotides agree with TRBD1. Trimming cost V 6 bases and J 2 bases; bases outside gene matches: 3. CDR1 is SGHTA, CDR2 FQGNSA, per germline. This CDR3 contains 13 residues. The CDR3 DNA is TGTGCCAGCAGGCGACAGGGACAAGAGACCCAGTACTTC. As protein: CASRRQGQETQYF.

This clonotype was counted a few times. The chain has TRBV19 and TRBJ2-6, with D unclear. CDR1 LNHDA and CDR2 SQIVND come from the germline V gene (reference sequence). V was cut by 8 bases and J by 4 bases, with 9 bases left in between. The CDR3 length is 13 residues. CDR3 DNA sequence: TGTGCCAGTTTGCGCGACGGGGCCAACGTCCTGACTTTC. Translating gives CASLRDGANVLTF. Full variable domain (outside the CDR3, taken from reference TRBV19 and TRBJ2-6): DGGITQSPKYLFRKEGQNVTLSCEQNLNHDAMYWYRQDPGQGLRLIYYSQIVNDFQKGDIAEGYSVSREKKESFPLTVTSAQKNPTAFYLCASLRDGANVLTFGAGSRLTVL.

This clonotype occurred once. Mismatch with germline at one junction end may stem from a read error. The chain carries TRBV4-1 and TRBJ2-7, with D perhaps matching TRBD1 (6 bases). The CDR3 runs 15 residues. Germline CDR1 is MGHRA and CDR2 is YSYEKL. The CDR3 DNA reads as TGCGCCAGCAGCCAAGCCGACCGGGACACTGGAGAGCAGAACTTC. It codes for CASSQADRDTGEQNF.

This clonotype occurred many times. The rearrangement joins TRBV28 to TRBJ2-1; 9 bases line up with TRBD2. CDR1 is MDHEN, CDR2 SYDVKM, per germline. The CDR3 contains 15 residues. Germline trimming cut 1 base from V and 8 bases from J; bases unmatched to any gene: 6. The DNA of the CDR3 is TGTGCCAGCAGTTTATCTAGCGGGATCGCCTATGAGCAGTTCTTC. Its protein is CASSLSSGIAYEQFF. The entire variable domain, with the rest obtained from reference TRBV28 and TRBJ2-1, is as follows: DVKVTQSSRYLVKRTGEKVFLECVQDMDHENMFWYRQDPGLGLRLIYFSYDVKMKEKGDIPEGYSVSREKKERFSLILESASTNQTSMYLCASSLSSGIAYEQFFGPGTRLTVL.

This clonotype occurred a few times. The rearrangement uses TRBV5-1 and TRBJ2-7, with 12 bases identical to TRBD1. Germline-derived CDR1 and CDR2 are SGHRS and YFSETQ. This CDR3 region has 16 residues. V trimming: 0 bases; J trimming: 2 bases; junction bases outside the gene matches: 3. CDR3 region: CASSLEGQGAPYEQYF. In nucleotides, the CDR3 is TGCGCCAGCAGCTTGGAGGGACAGGGGGCTCCCTACGAGCAGTACTTC.

The V gene is TRBV5-5, the J gene TRBJ2-3, with 8 nucleotides matching TRBD2. The V segment lost 1 base and the J segment 1 base; nucleotides outside the gene matches: 5. The CDR3 covers 16 residues. Germline CDR1 SGHKS, CDR2 YYEKEE (reference sequence). CDR3 nucleotide sequence: TGTGCCAGCAGCTTGATCGGGGGGGCCGGCACAGATACGCAGTATTTT. Its translation: CASSLIGGAGTDTQYF.

Many counts were recorded for this clonotype. The rearrangement links TRBV19 to TRBJ2-3; 7 nucleotides agree with TRBD1. After removal of 7 bases from V and 6 bases from J, the junction contained 7 bases not matched to a gene. This CDR3 spans 13 amino acids. Germline-derived CDR1 and CDR2 are LNHDA and SQIVND (reference sequence). The CDR3 DNA follows: TGTGCCAGTAAGAGAGGGGGCGCCGATACGCAGTATTTT. The encoded protein is CASKRGGADTQYF.

This clonotype was detected only a few times. The rearrangement joins TRBV19 to TRBJ2-5, with 12 bases lining up with TRBD2. The germline V gene has CDR1 LNHDA and CDR2 SQIVND (reference sequence). This CDR3 contains 16 residues. V lost 4 bases, J lost 5 bases, and 8 bases stayed unmatched. CDR3 amino acids: CASSTLAGGLGETQYF. Here the CDR3 DNA reads TGTGCCAGTAGTACTCTAGCGGGAGGGCTCGGGGAGACCCAGTACTTC.